A selection of T cell receptor beta chains follows, all from one sample in a study of blood T cell repertoires in COVID-19. The protocol was immunoSEQ multiplex PCR, while the TCRdb copy is restricted to in-frame clones and leaves out a portion. The sample comprises fewer than 300,000 clones, under 90% of which are singletons, and roughly 16% rests with the top ten. Sequencing was performed on PBMCs or T cells enriched from blood (not recorded which). The receptors were gathered from a man aged 18 to 30 who had recovered from COVID-19. CDR3s include the opening cysteine and the closing phenylalanine or tryptophan. A D gene is named only where the DNA matches it firmly. Clone sizes are given selectively: once, few, many, or a class where the clone is expanded.

CDR3: CASSLLAVQETQYF
DNA: TGTGCCAGCAGCTTGCTAGCGGTGCAAGAGACCCAGTACTTC
size: once
J: TRBJ2-5
V: TRBV5-4
D: TRBD2

CDR3: CASSIMRQGTSNQPQHF
DNA: TGTGCCAGTAGTATTATGAGGCAGGGCACTAGCAATCAGCCCCAGCATTTT
size: .
J: TRBJ1-5
V: TRBV19
D: .

CDR3: CASSLVSGLGGANVLTF
DNA: TGTGCCAGCAGCTTAGTTAGCGGACTGGGGGGGGCCAACGTCCTGACTTTC
size: .
J: TRBJ2-6
V: TRBV7-8
D: .

CDR3: CASSPNDRGGYEKLFF
DNA: TGTGCCAGCAGCCCCAACGACAGGGGAGGGTACGAAAAACTGTTTTTT
size: .
J: TRBJ1-4
V: TRBV11-3
D: TRBD1

CDR3: CASTYGTSPTYEQYF
DNA: TGTGCCAGCACCTACGGGACTAGTCCTACCTACGAGCAGTACTTC
size: .
J: TRBJ2-7
V: TRBV6-5
D: TRBD2

CDR3: CSVTGTGGSDTEAFF
DNA: TGCAGCGTCACCGGTACAGGGGGTTCGGACACTGAAGCTTTCTTT
size: .
J: TRBJ1-1
V: TRBV29-1
D: TRBD1

CDR3: CAWSVVALTGGYTF
DNA: TGTGCCTGGAGTGTAGTCGCCCTTACGGGAGGCTACACCTTC
size: .
J: TRBJ1-2
V: TRBV30
D: .

CDR3: CAWKSGYEQYF
DNA: TGTGCCTGGAAATCGGGCTACGAGCAGTACTTC
size: .
J: TRBJ2-7
V: TRBV30
D: .

CDR3: CASSLRNLGTGGNTEAFF
DNA: TGTGCCAGCAGCTTGAGGAACCTGGGGACAGGGGGCAACACTGAAGCTTTCTTT
size: .
J: TRBJ1-1
V: TRBV5-4
D: TRBD1

CDR3: CASSISGGSYNEQFF
DNA: TGTGCCAGTAGTATAAGCGGGGGATCCTACAATGAGCAGTTCTTC
size: .
J: TRBJ2-1
V: TRBV19
D: TRBD2

CDR3: CASSGAGGARDTQYF
DNA: TGCGCCAGCAGCGGAGCGGGGGGGGCTCGAGATACGCAGTATTTT
size: .
J: TRBJ2-3
V: TRBV5-1
D: TRBD2

CDR3: CASSFLPGQGSGETQYF
DNA: TGTGCCAGCTCTTTTCTCCCGGGACAGGGATCCGGAGAGACCCAGTACTTC
size: once
J: TRBJ2-5
V: TRBV27
D: TRBD1

CDR3: CASSRPGLAGPEQYF
DNA: TGTGCCAGCAGTCGACCGGGACTAGCTGGTCCGGAGCAGTACTTC
size: .
J: TRBJ2-7
V: TRBV13
D: TRBD2

CDR3: CASSPAEQGPYGYTF
DNA: TGTGCCAGCAGCCCGGCTGAACAGGGACCCTATGGCTACACCTTC
size: once
J: TRBJ1-2
V: TRBV5-4
D: .

CDR3: CASSSGQIPGQPQHF
DNA: TGTGCCAGCAGTTCGGGACAGATCCCGGGGCAGCCCCAGCATTTT
size: .
J: TRBJ1-5
V: TRBV28
D: TRBD1

CDR3: CASSLELKQFF
DNA: TGTGCCAGCAGCTTGGAACTAAAACAGTTCTTC
size: .
J: TRBJ2-1
V: TRBV5-4
D: .

CDR3: CATSDVVREVNEQFF
DNA: TGTGCCACCAGTGATGTTGTCAGGGAAGTCAATGAGCAGTTCTTC
size: .
J: TRBJ2-1
V: TRBV24-1
D: .

CDR3: CAISEGAGGPDTQYF
DNA: TGTGCCATCAGTGAGGGAGCGGGAGGGCCAGATACGCAGTATTTT
size: .
J: TRBJ2-3
V: TRBV10-3
D: TRBD2

CDR3: CASSLASRGSYEQYF
DNA: TGCGCCAGCAGCTTGGCCTCTCGGGGCTCCTACGAGCAGTACTTC
size: few
J: TRBJ2-7
V: TRBV5-1
D: .

CDR3: CAWSTGLGSYEQYF
DNA: TGTGCCTGGAGTACCGGACTGGGATCCTACGAGCAGTACTTC
size: .
J: TRBJ2-7
V: TRBV30
D: .

CDR3: CASSSMFGGDRRMNTEAFF
DNA: TGTGCCAGCAGTTCTATGTTTGGCGGGGACAGACGAATGAACACTGAAGCTTTCTTT
size: .
J: TRBJ1-1
V: TRBV28
D: TRBD1